These T cell receptor beta chains were read from a single sample in a study of blood T cell repertoires in COVID-19. Profiled with immunoSEQ multiplex PCR; TCRdb holds only in-frame clones, not every one. The sample carries some 270,000 clones, about four fifths recorded once. The sample consisted of peripheral blood. The receptors here all came from a person in their 70s with COVID-19, enrolled during active disease. CDR3s include the opening cysteine and the closing phenylalanine or tryptophan. A D gene is named only where the DNA matches it firmly. Not every row has a clone size; where given, it reads once, few, many or a size class.

d_call | clone_size | j_call | v_call | cdr3_nt | cdr3_aa
. | . | TRBJ1-5 | TRBV27 | TGTGCCAGCAGTTCGGCAATCGCAGGGACACCCAATCAGCCCCAGCATTTT | CASSSAIAGTPNQPQHF
. | . | TRBJ1-6 | TRBV2 | TGTGCCAGCAGTGATAACCTCCTGGGGGGGGGTAATTCACCCCTCCACTTT | CASSDNLLGGGNSPLHF
TRBD1 | . | TRBJ2-7 | TRBV7-9 | TGTGCCAGCAGCTTAGTAGTAGGACAGGACTACGAGCAGTACTTC | CASSLVVGQDYEQYF
. | . | TRBJ2-7 | TRBV7-9 | TGTGCCAGCAGCTCTCAGGGGGGCGGGGAGCAGTACTTC | CASSSQGGGEQYF
. | . | TRBJ1-1 | TRBV6-4 | TGTGCCAGCAGACCTGGTCAGGGGAGAACTGAAGCTTTCTTT | CASRPGQGRTEAFF
TRBD1 | once | TRBJ1-2 | TRBV5-4 | TGTGCCAGCAGCCCGACAGGGCGGGACGACGGGTATGGCTACACCTTC | CASSPTGRDDGYGYTF
. | once | TRBJ2-4 | TRBV12-3/TRBV12-4 | TGTGCCAGCAGTCAGATTCTAAACATTCAGTACTTC | CASSQILNIQYF
. | few | TRBJ1-1 | TRBV12-3/TRBV12-4 | TGTGCCAGCAGGCCCCCAGTAAACACTGAAGCTTTCTTT | CASRPPVNTEAFF
. | . | TRBJ2-7 | TRBV19 | TGTGCCAGTAGTATAGAGGCCTCTGCCTACGAGCAGTACTTC | CASSIEASAYEQYF
TRBD1 | once | TRBJ1-1 | TRBV5-1 | TGCGCCAGCAGCTTGGCCGGGACAGCGAACACTGAAGCTTTCTTT | CASSLAGTANTEAFF
TRBD2 | . | TRBJ2-7 | TRBV11-2 | TGTGCCAGCAGCTTAGAACGAGCGGGGGGCGAGGCCTACGAGCAGTACTTC | CASSLERAGGEAYEQYF
TRBD2 | . | TRBJ2-3 | TRBV7-2 | TGTGCCAGCAGCTTAGTTGGTGGGCGGGGGGGTCCAGATACGCAGTATTTT | CASSLVGGRGGPDTQYF
. | . | TRBJ1-1 | TRBV6-5 | TGTGCCAGCAGCACAGGGTCATCTGTAGCTTTCTTT | CASSTGSSVAFF
TRBD2 | . | TRBJ2-7 | TRBV5-1 | TGCGCCAGCAGCTTGGGGCTAGCGGGAGGGCCGATATACGAGCAGTACTTC | CASSLGLAGGPIYEQYF
. | . | TRBJ1-2 | TRBV15 | TGTGCCACCAGCAGAGGCGGCAGTTTCAGCTATGGCTACACCTTC | CATSRGGSFSYGYTF
. | few | TRBJ1-6 | TRBV9 | TGTGCCAGCACCGAGGGAGGTTCCAATTCACCCCTCCACTTT | CASTEGGSNSPLHF
TRBD1 | . | TRBJ1-1 | TRBV6-1 | TGTGCCAGCAGTGATTTGAGGGGGCGGGACACTGAAGCTTTCTTT | CASSDLRGRDTEAFF
TRBD1 | . | TRBJ1-2 | TRBV20-1 | TGCAGTGCTAGTCCGGGACAGGGGAACTATGGCTACACCTTC | CSASPGQGNYGYTF
TRBD1 | . | TRBJ2-3 | TRBV5-8 | TGTGCCAGTCCAGGGGGTGCCGGCACAGATACGCAGTATTTT | CASPGGAGTDTQYF
. | . | TRBJ2-3 | TRBV11-2 | TGTGCCAGCAGCGCATTACAGGGATCCATTGATACGCAGTATTTT | CASSALQGSIDTQYF
. | few | TRBJ1-5 | TRBV6-1 | TGTGCCAGCAGTGAAGGCGGGTTCAATCAGCCCCAGCATTTT | CASSEGGFNQPQHF
. | . | TRBJ1-1 | TRBV29-1 | TGCAGCGGTGCAGGTTTCATGAACACTGAAGCTTTCTTT | CSGAGFMNTEAFF
TRBD2 | . | TRBJ2-3 | TRBV11-2 | TGTGCCAGCAGCTTGCGCCGCTCGGCGGGGGGGCCCGATACGCAGTATTTT | CASSLRRSAGGPDTQYF
TRBD1 | . | TRBJ2-5 | TRBV7-7 | TGTGCCAGCAGCTCGGGACAGGAAGAGACCCAGTACTTC | CASSSGQEETQYF
. | . | TRBJ2-7 | TRBV5-6 | TGTGCCAGCAGCTCCTTGGGACAAAACTCCTACGAGCAGTACTTC | CASSSLGQNSYEQYF
TRBD2 | . | TRBJ2-3 | TRBV3-1/TRBV3-2 | TGTGCCAGCAGCATGACTAGCGGGGTTAGCACAGATACGCAGTATTTT | CASSMTSGVSTDTQYF
TRBD2 | . | TRBJ2-5 | TRBV5-8 | TGTGCCAGCAGCTTGGAACTAGCGGGAGGGCAGTGGAAAGAGACCCAGTACTTC | CASSLELAGGQWKETQYF
TRBD1 | . | TRBJ2-1 | TRBV10-1 | TGCGCCAGCAGTACCTGGACAGGGGCTACCCTCCAGAGCTCCTACAATGAGCAGTTCTTC | CASSTWTGATLQSSYNEQFF
. | few | TRBJ2-7 | TRBV14 | TGTGCCAGCAGCCAAGTGTCCACTACCCTCGGCGAGCAGTACTTC | CASSQVSTTLGEQYF